The entry below describes one TCR beta chain. Antigen: not known. Measured with immunoSEQ multiplex PCR; TCRdb has only the in-frame clones, and not every one. Seen here are approximately 140,000 clones, 70% to 90% observed once, and the top ten hold 4.5% to 6.5%. The data originate from a study of T cell responses to AZD1222 COVID-19 vaccine. Study results and caveats: Every sample of the repertoires postdated the peak T cell response. Vaccination with two AZD1222 doses was followed by a rise in Spike-specific TCR breadth and depth. White British ancestry dominated among donors, who included more females, and clonal diversity was possibly underestimated. AZD1222 recipients seropositive at baseline numbered only six or seven.

This CDR3 spans 15 amino acids. V gave up 5 bases and J gave up 2 bases, with 15 bases separating them. Germline CDR1 LNHDA, CDR2 SQIVND (reference sequence). The sequence was collected from an adult in good health. The chain employs TRBV19 and TRBJ1-1; D is perhaps TRBD1 (6 bases). The input for sequencing was peripheral blood, taken on day 0 of AZD1222 vaccination. In DNA form, the CDR3 reads TGTGCCAGTAGTTCCTCGGGACACACAAACACTGAAGCTTTCTTT. As protein: CASSSSGHTNTEAFF.